What follows are 10 T cell receptor beta chains derived from one specimen sequenced in a study of blood T cells in healthy people across ages. Sample-barcoded 5' priming and a J-beta primer mix drove a second PCR of about 7 to 11 cycles. TCRdb independently ran MiXCR on the 5' RACE reads; one entry per CDR3 protein. The profile shows around 1,600,000 distinct CDR3 sequences, roughly 43% of them singletons. The sample taken for sequencing was blood. The receptors shown here come from a woman under 30 in good health.

This clonotype was counted between two and nine times. The chain is built from TRBV28 and TRBJ2-7; weak D call: TRBD2 (5 bases). V was cut by 3 bases and J by 7 bases, with 13 bases left in between. CDR3 length: 13 amino acids. Germline loops: CDR1 MDHEN, CDR2 SYDVKM. CDR3 residues: CASSLGRRGEQYF. CDR3 DNA sequence: TGTGCCAGCAGTTTGGGCAGGCGAGGGGAGCAGTACTTC.

A few counts support this clonotype. The chain combines TRBV27 with TRBJ1-1, with 10 positions matching TRBD1. The CDR3 loop spans 13 amino acids. Germline V gene sequence: CDR1 MNHEY, CDR2 SMNVEV (reference sequence). V gave up 7 bases and J gave up 5 bases; unmatched junction bases: 4. The CDR3 sequence is CASKKDRGTEAFF. In nucleotides, the CDR3 is TGTGCCAGCAAAAAGGACAGGGGGACTGAAGCTTTCTTT.

The chain recombines TRBV20-1 with TRBJ1-4; unclear D gene. CDR3 length equals 13 residues. Germline assignment: CDR1 DFQATT and CDR2 SNEGSKA (reference sequence). Between the trimmed V and J ends, which lost 3 bases and 4 bases, there was a span of 9 bases. CDR3 sequence reads: CSARRHVNEKLFF. DNA for the CDR3: TGCAGTGCTAGGAGGCATGTTAATGAAAAACTGTTTTTT.

The chain has TRBV27 and TRBJ2-3; the D is unclear. The V end lost 3 bases, the J end lost 6 bases, and 16 bases lay between the germline ends. The CDR3 totals 15 residues. Germline V CDR1 and CDR2: MNHEY, SMNVEV (reference sequence). CDR3 sequence (DNA): TGTGCCAGCAGTTTCTTCGCGCCCTCCATTGATACGCAGTATTTT. It codes for CASSFFAPSIDTQYF.

This sequence joins TRBV21-1 and TRBJ2-1; TRBD2 is taken as the D call from the table, unchecked against the DNA. TRBV21-1 is a known pseudogene. The CDR3 is 14 amino acids. CDR3: CASSGGVIYNEQFF. The CDR3 nucleotides read TGTGCCAGCAGCGGAGGAGTTATCTACAATGAGCAGTTCTTC.

This chain joins TRBV7-2 and TRBJ2-2, with D tentatively TRBD1 (6 bases). Germline values: CDR1 SGHTA, CDR2 FQGNSA. The CDR3 is 14 residues long. The V and J ends lost 8 bases and 3 bases respectively, with 13 bases between them. In DNA, the CDR3 is TGTGCCAGCGGGATGCAGGGGCACACCGGGGAGCTGTTTTTT. Translated: CASGMQGHTGELFF.

J is TRBJ2-7 and V is TRBV18; D may be TRBD1 (5 bases). V was trimmed by 2 bases and J by 3 bases, leaving 14 bases between them. The CDR3 is 15 residues long. The germline CDR1 and CDR2 sequences are KGHSH and LQKENI. The CDR3 here is CASSPKGMIGYEQYF. CDR3 nucleotide sequence: TGTGCCAGCTCACCAAAGGGGATGATTGGCTACGAGCAGTACTTC. Combining the CDR3 with reference TRBV18 and TRBJ2-7 gives the whole variable domain NAGVMQNPRHLVRRRGQEARLRCSPMKGHSHVYWYRQLPEEGLKFMVYLQKENIIDESGMPKERFSAEFPKEGPSILRIQQVVRGDSAAYFCASSPKGMIGYEQYFGPGTRLTVT.

The table lists this clonotype with a count of one. This sequence joins TRBV12-3 or TRBV12-4 and TRBJ1-2, with D tentatively TRBD1 (6 bases). V was clipped by 3 bases and J by 3 bases, with 20 bases between them. The CDR3 is 17 amino acids. CDR3 region: CASSFPRGNRQHYGYTF. DNA for the CDR3: TGTGCCAGCAGTTTCCCCAGGGGAAATCGACAGCACTATGGCTACACCTTC.

This clonotype was detected only a few times. The chain carries TRBV6-2 or TRBV6-3 and TRBJ2-1; D might be TRBD1 (5 bases). V was cut by 4 bases and J by 5 bases, with 12 bases left in between. Germline loops: CDR1 MNHEY, CDR2 SVGEGT. This CDR3 spans 14 amino acids. CDR3 nucleotides: TGTGCCAGCAGTTCTAGAGACAGACACAATGAGCAGTTCTTC. Protein sequence: CASSSRDRHNEQFF.

This clonotype has at least ten counts. The chain joins TRBV29-1 to TRBJ1-2; D unclear. The CDR3 extends over 13 amino acids. CDR1 is SQVTM and CDR2 is ANQGSEA in the germline V gene. The CDR3 loop reads CSTWTVTNYGYTF. The DNA for the CDR3 is TGCAGTACATGGACCGTTACTAACTATGGCTACACCTTC.